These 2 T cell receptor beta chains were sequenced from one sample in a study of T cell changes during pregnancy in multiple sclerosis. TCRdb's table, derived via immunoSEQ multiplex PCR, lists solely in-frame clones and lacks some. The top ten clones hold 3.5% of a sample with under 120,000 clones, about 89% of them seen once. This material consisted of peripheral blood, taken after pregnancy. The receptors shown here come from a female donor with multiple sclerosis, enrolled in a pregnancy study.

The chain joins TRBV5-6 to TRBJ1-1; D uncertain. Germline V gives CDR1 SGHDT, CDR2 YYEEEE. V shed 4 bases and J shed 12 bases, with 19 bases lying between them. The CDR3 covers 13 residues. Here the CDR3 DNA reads TGTGCCAGCAGCCAATACAGTACCGCTGGAACTTTCTTT. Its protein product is CASSQYSTAGTFF. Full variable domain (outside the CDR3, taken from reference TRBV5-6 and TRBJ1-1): DAGVTQSPTHLIKTRGQQVTLRCSPKSGHDTVSWYQQALGQGPQFIFQYYEEEERQRGNFPDRFSGHQFPNYSSELNVNALLLGDSALYLCASSQYSTAGTFFGQGTRLTVV.

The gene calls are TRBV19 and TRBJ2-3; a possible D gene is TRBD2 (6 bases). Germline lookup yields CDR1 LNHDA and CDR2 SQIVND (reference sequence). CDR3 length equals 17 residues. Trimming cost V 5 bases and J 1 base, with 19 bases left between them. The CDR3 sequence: CASSATMRGGGTDTQYF. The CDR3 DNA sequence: TGTGCCAGTAGTGCAACCATGAGGGGCGGGGGCACAGATACGCAGTATTTT.